The rows below give T cell receptor beta chains drawn from one sample of a study of shared clonotypes between healthy human individuals. The assay was immunoSEQ multiplex PCR, and TCRdb's table has in-frame clones only and misses some. The sample contains under 1,900,000 clones, about 98.5% of which appear only once. Sample: naive CD4+ T cells sorted from blood. These receptors were taken from a man aged 25-40 years in good health. The CDR3 runs from the conserved cysteine through the conserved F or W. Fields, in order: J gene, clone size, D gene, V gene, CDR3 protein, CDR3 DNA. The D gene is left open where the match is weak. Size is stated for part of the rows, as once, few or many counts, or as a class when the clone is expanded.

TRBJ1-5	-	-	TRBV4-3	CASSQVGGGQPQHF	TGCGCCAGCAGCCAAGTAGGAGGAGGTCAGCCCCAGCATTTT
TRBJ2-3	-	-	TRBV9	CASSLPTGEYTDTQYF	TGTGCCAGCAGCTTACCTACGGGGGAGTACACAGATACGCAGTATTTT
TRBJ2-2	-	-	TRBV7-8	CASSRIVAGELFF	TGTGCCAGCAGCCGAATAGTCGCCGGGGAGCTGTTTTTT
TRBJ1-1	-	-	TRBV7-8	CASSLGWGAKAFF	TGTGCCAGCAGCTTAGGATGGGGTGCTAAGGCTTTCTTT
TRBJ2-7	-	-	TRBV6-1	CASSEYSRAYEQYF	TGTGCCAGCAGTGAATATTCCAGGGCCTACGAGCAGTACTTC
TRBJ2-2	-	-	TRBV10-3	CAISASDTGELFF	TGTGCCATCAGTGCAAGCGACACCGGGGAGCTGTTTTTT
TRBJ2-7	-	-	TRBV2	CASNARRSPSSYEQYF	TGTGCCAGCAATGCCCGTCGGTCGCCGAGCTCCTACGAGCAGTACTTC
TRBJ2-7	-	-	TRBV5-5	CASSLVGFVGEQYF	TGTGCCAGCAGCTTGGTTGGCTTCGTCGGAGAGCAGTACTTC
TRBJ2-7	-	-	TRBV6-1	CASRADGIGEQYF	TGTGCCAGCAGGGCGGACGGGATCGGGGAGCAGTACTTC
TRBJ2-7	-	-	TRBV4-1	CASSQLISSEQYF	TGCGCCAGCAGCCAATTGATCTCCTCCGAGCAGTACTTC
TRBJ2-5	-	-	TRBV18	CASSVVGRTQFQETQYF	TGTGCCAGCTCAGTCGTAGGTCGGACGCAGTTTCAAGAGACCCAGTACTTC
TRBJ2-1	-	TRBD1	TRBV5-1	CASSLSGTGHNEQFF	TGCGCCAGCAGCTTGTCCGGGACAGGCCACAATGAGCAGTTCTTC
TRBJ2-2	-	TRBD1	TRBV11-2	CASSWTGAGELFF	TGTGCCAGCAGTTGGACAGGGGCCGGGGAGCTGTTTTTT
TRBJ2-7	once	-	TRBV18	CASSPEDFPSYEQYF	TGTGCCAGCTCACCAGAGGACTTCCCCTCCTACGAGCAGTACTTC
TRBJ1-3	-	-	TRBV11-2	CASSLWESSGNTIYF	TGTGCCAGCAGCTTATGGGAGAGCTCTGGAAACACCATATATTTT
TRBJ2-7	-	TRBD2	TRBV7-2	CASRPTGLAYEQYF	TGTGCCAGCAGGCCTACGGGACTAGCCTACGAGCAGTACTTC
TRBJ2-2	once	-	TRBV29-1	CSARNQGSPNTGELFF	TGCAGCGCCCGAAATCAGGGGTCCCCGAACACCGGGGAGCTGTTTTTT
TRBJ2-7	-	-	TRBV14	CASSPPISNEQYF	TGTGCCAGCAGCCCCCCCATATCTAACGAGCAGTACTTC
TRBJ2-1	-	TRBD1	TRBV29-1	CSLGTGGMSEQFF	TGCAGCCTCGGGACAGGGGGAATGAGTGAGCAGTTCTTC
TRBJ1-4	-	-	TRBV15	CATSRDPSEKLFF	TGTGCCACCAGCAGAGACCCCAGCGAAAAACTGTTTTTT
TRBJ2-2	-	-	TRBV10-3	CAISGMTTTGELFF	TGTGCCATCAGTGGGATGACGACCACCGGGGAGCTGTTTTTT
TRBJ2-1	-	-	TRBV6-5	CASRDWGSYNEQFF	TGTGCCAGCAGGGATTGGGGGAGTTACAATGAGCAGTTCTTC
TRBJ2-7	once	-	TRBV11-3	CASSLQGSSYEQYF	TGTGCCAGCAGCTTACAGGGGTCATCCTACGAGCAGTACTTC
TRBJ1-2	-	-	TRBV18	CASSSEQGAANGYTF	TGTGCCAGCTCCAGCGAACAGGGCGCGGCGAATGGCTACACCTTC
TRBJ2-4	-	-	TRBV10-2	CASSEEDLAKNIQYF	TGCGCCAGCAGTGAGGAAGACCTAGCCAAAAACATTCAGTACTTC
TRBJ2-1	-	TRBD1	TRBV5-8	CASSYPGGSYNEQFF	TGTGCCAGCAGCTACCCAGGGGGCTCCTACAATGAGCAGTTCTTC
TRBJ2-7	-	-	TRBV10-3	CAVRSAKGEATYEQYF	TGTGCCGTAAGGTCTGCTAAGGGGGAGGCTACCTACGAGCAGTACTTC
TRBJ1-2	-	-	TRBV2	CASRGGGSYTF	TGTGCCAGCCGGGGCGGCGGGAGCTACACCTTC
TRBJ2-1	once	TRBD2	TRBV29-1	CSARPGGNEQFF	TGCAGCGCTCGTCCGGGAGGCAATGAGCAGTTCTTC
TRBJ2-7	-	TRBD1	TRBV7-2	CASSPTGTGYYEQYF	TGTGCCAGCAGCCCCACCGGGACAGGGTACTACGAGCAGTACTTC
TRBJ2-1	-	TRBD2	TRBV9	CASSVAGLAGSYSSYNEQFF	TGTGCCAGCAGCGTAGCGGGACTAGCGGGTTCTTATAGCTCCTACAATGAGCAGTTCTTC
TRBJ1-2	-	TRBD1	TRBV10-3	CAISETGDVTNYGYTF	TGTGCCATCAGTGAGACAGGGGACGTAACTAACTATGGCTACACCTTC
TRBJ2-7	once	-	TRBV28	CASKSGSYEQYF	TGTGCCAGCAAAAGTGGATCCTACGAGCAGTACTTC
TRBJ2-5	-	TRBD2	TRBV28	CASSFLAGGRETQYF	TGTGCCAGCAGTTTTCTAGCGGGAGGTAGAGAGACCCAGTACTTC
TRBJ2-1	-	-	TRBV5-1	CASSLSPDYNEQFF	TGCGCCAGCAGCTTGTCGCCGGACTACAATGAGCAGTTCTTC
TRBJ2-7	-	TRBD2	TRBV11-2	CASSRTSGSYEQYF	TGTGCCAGCAGTCGGACTAGCGGGAGCTACGAGCAGTACTTC
TRBJ2-7	-	TRBD2	TRBV29-1	CSHGTSGRQYF	TGCAGCCACGGGACTAGCGGGCGACAGTACTTC
TRBJ2-5	-	-	TRBV29-1	CSAGPGQQETQYF	TGCAGCGCTGGTCCGGGGCAACAAGAGACCCAGTACTTC
TRBJ1-2	-	-	TRBV29-1	CSVLTKMGNYGYTF	TGCAGCGTTCTAACAAAGATGGGGAACTATGGCTACACCTTC
TRBJ2-7	-	TRBD2	TRBV18	CASSPGAGGPSYEQYF	TGTGCCAGCTCACCAGGGGCGGGAGGCCCCAGCTACGAGCAGTACTTC
TRBJ1-4	-	TRBD1	TRBV11-1	CASSLGQGTNEKLFF	TGTGCCAGCAGCCTTGGACAGGGGACTAATGAAAAACTGTTTTTT
TRBJ2-2	-	TRBD2	TRBV19	CASTPLGGRNNGELFF	TGTGCCAGTACCCCCCTCGGCGGGAGGAATAACGGGGAGCTGTTTTTT
TRBJ1-1	-	TRBD1	TRBV7-9	CASSGGRDRGYTEAFF	TGTGCCAGCAGCGGGGGAAGAGACAGGGGCTACACTGAAGCTTTCTTT
TRBJ2-7	-	-	TRBV6-6	CASSKVGYEQYF	TGTGCCAGCAGTAAGGTTGGGTACGAGCAGTACTTC
TRBJ1-1	-	-	TRBV25-1	CASRSGRTQAFF	TGTGCCAGCAGGTCCGGGAGGACCCAAGCTTTCTTT
TRBJ1-1	-	-	TRBV6-5	CASSYAGVPEAFF	TGTGCCAGCAGTTACGCAGGGGTCCCTGAAGCTTTCTTT
TRBJ2-1	-	-	TRBV28	CASSTTVGSEQFF	TGTGCCAGCAGTACGACGGTTGGTAGTGAGCAGTTCTTC
TRBJ2-2	-	-	TRBV29-1	CSAQRRATGELFF	TGCAGCGCTCAACGCCGGGCGACCGGGGAGCTGTTTTTT
TRBJ2-7	-	-	TRBV5-1	CASSLGQYEQYF	TGCGCCAGCAGCCTTGGACAATACGAGCAGTACTTC
TRBJ2-3	once	-	TRBV9	CASSVSLADTQYF	TGTGCCAGCAGCGTAAGTTTAGCAGATACGCAGTATTTT
TRBJ1-1	-	TRBD1	TRBV28	CASSYGTANTEAFF	TGTGCCAGCAGTTACGGGACAGCGAACACTGAAGCTTTCTTT
TRBJ2-2	-	-	TRBV11-2	CASTKGSLNTGELFF	TGTGCCAGCACCAAAGGGTCCCTGAACACCGGGGAGCTGTTTTTT
TRBJ1-5	-	-	TRBV28	CASRVTGHNQPQHF	TGTGCCAGCAGGGTGACAGGCCACAATCAGCCCCAGCATTTT
TRBJ1-2	-	-	TRBV7-2	CASSLEPSFGLLRWYGYTF	TGTGCCAGCAGCTTAGAACCAAGCTTCGGACTGCTGAGATGGTATGGCTACACCTTC
TRBJ2-1	-	TRBD2	TRBV11-3	CASSLGEGINNEQFF	TGTGCCAGCAGCTTAGGGGAGGGGATAAACAATGAGCAGTTCTTC
TRBJ2-7	once	TRBD1	TRBV19	CASSIGTHRGAYEQYF	TGTGCCAGTAGTATAGGGACCCACAGGGGCGCCTACGAGCAGTACTTC
TRBJ2-2	-	-	TRBV2	CASREAGELFF	TGTGCCAGCAGAGAAGCCGGGGAGCTGTTTTTT
TRBJ2-1	-	TRBD2	TRBV2	CASSERGQIRLAGGSYNEQFF	TGTGCCAGCAGCGAGAGAGGTCAGATACGACTAGCCGGTGGGTCCTACAATGAGCAGTTCTTC
TRBJ2-1	-	TRBD2	TRBV9	CTSSYLLAGYNEQFF	TGTACCAGCAGCTACTTACTAGCGGGATACAATGAGCAGTTCTTC
TRBJ2-7	-	TRBD2	TRBV7-2	CASSSSGVNYEQYF	TGTGCCAGCAGCTCTAGCGGGGTTAACTACGAGCAGTACTTC